The source of this T cell receptor beta chain is a study of T cell changes during pregnancy in multiple sclerosis. This clone was detected only once. Measured with immunoSEQ multiplex PCR; TCRdb has only the in-frame clones, and not every one. There are tens of thousands of clones in the sample; roughly 91% occur only once, and around 0.27% lies in the top ten. The germline CDR1 and CDR2 sequences are PRHDT and FYEKMQ (reference sequence). Trimming removed 5 bases from V and 8 bases from J, with 15 bases in between. CDR3 length: 13 amino acids. This sequence originates from a female donor with multiple sclerosis, enrolled in a pregnancy study. The chain carries TRBV13 and TRBJ1-2; D possibly corresponds to TRBD1 (5 bases). The material sequenced was CD4+ T cells from peripheral blood mononuclear cells, taken in the second trimester of pregnancy. The CDR3 DNA is TGTGCCAGCAGCGAAGGGGCTATAGGCGGCTACACCTTC. Translating it yields CASSEGAIGGYTF.